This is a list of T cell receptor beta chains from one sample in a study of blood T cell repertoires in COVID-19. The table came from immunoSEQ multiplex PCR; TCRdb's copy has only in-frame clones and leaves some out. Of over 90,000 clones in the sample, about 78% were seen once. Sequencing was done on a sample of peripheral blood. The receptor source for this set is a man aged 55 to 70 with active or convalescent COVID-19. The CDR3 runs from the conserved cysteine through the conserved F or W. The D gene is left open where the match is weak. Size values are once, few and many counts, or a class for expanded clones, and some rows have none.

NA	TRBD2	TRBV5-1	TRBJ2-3	CARSLAGRGDTQYF	TGCGCCCGCAGCTTGGCCGGGAGGGGGGATACGCAGTATTTT
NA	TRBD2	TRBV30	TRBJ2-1	CAWSGFSGLADADSYNEQFF	TGTGCCTGGAGCGGCTTTTCGGGACTAGCGGATGCGGACTCCTACAATGAGCAGTTCTTC
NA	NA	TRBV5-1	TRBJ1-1	CASSFQGTEAFF	TGCGCCAGCAGCTTCCAGGGGACTGAAGCTTTCTTT
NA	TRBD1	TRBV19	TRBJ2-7	CASSIGTVTYEQYF	TGTGCCAGTAGTATCGGGACAGTCACCTACGAGCAGTACTTC
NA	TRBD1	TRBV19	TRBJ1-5	CASRQGASNQPQHF	TGTGCCAGTAGACAGGGGGCCAGCAATCAGCCCCAGCATTTT
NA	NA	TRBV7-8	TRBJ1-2	CASNLGAGPYGYTF	TGTGCCAGCAACCTTGGGGCAGGTCCATATGGCTACACCTTC
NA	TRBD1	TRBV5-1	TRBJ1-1	CASHRDRGRTEAFF	TGCGCCAGCCACCGGGACAGGGGGCGCACTGAAGCTTTCTTT
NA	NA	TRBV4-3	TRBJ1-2	CASSQAVVRSMTNYGYTF	TGCGCCAGCAGCCAGGCTGTCGTCCGGAGCATGACTAACTATGGCTACACCTTC
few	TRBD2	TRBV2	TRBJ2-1	CASRRTSGSGNEQFF	TGTGCCAGCCGGCGGACTAGCGGGAGCGGCAATGAGCAGTTCTTC
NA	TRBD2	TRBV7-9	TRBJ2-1	CASIPSGRTANAEQFF	TGTGCCAGCATCCCTAGCGGGAGGACCGCCAACGCTGAGCAGTTCTTC
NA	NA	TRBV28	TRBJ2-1	CASSWGGPSSYNEQFF	TGTGCCAGCAGTTGGGGCGGACCGAGCTCCTACAATGAGCAGTTCTTC
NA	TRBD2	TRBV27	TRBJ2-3	CASSWGLAEGDTQYF	TGTGCCAGCAGTTGGGGACTAGCGGAGGGAGATACGCAGTATTTT
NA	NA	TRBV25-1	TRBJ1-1	CASSEYQEGTEAFF	TGTGCCAGCAGTGAATATCAGGAGGGAACTGAAGCTTTCTTT